Listed here is a single TCR beta chain. The antigen remains unidentified. These data originate in a study of shared clonotypes between healthy human individuals. Findings and caveats of the study: In contrast to clonotypes shared by all four donors, non-shared clonotypes had lower generation probabilities.

Assay used: immunoSEQ multiplex PCR; TCRdb lists only in-frame clones, some missing. The profile shows around 600,000 clones, more than 95% of them singletons. The TCR originated in a woman aged 25-40 years in good health. Sequences were obtained from naive CD4+ T cells sorted from blood. The subset is: CD45RA+ positively selected.

CDR3 coding DNA: TGTGCCAGCAGCCAAGATCTAGCGGGAGGATGGGATACGCAGTATTTT. This encodes CASSQDLAGGWDTQYF. The V gene is TRBV4-2, the J gene TRBJ2-3; 11 bases line up with TRBD2. The CDR3 totals 16 residues. The germline V gene has CDR1 LGHNA and CDR2 YNFKEQ. The trim removed 0 bases at V and 6 bases at J, leaving 5 bases unmatched.